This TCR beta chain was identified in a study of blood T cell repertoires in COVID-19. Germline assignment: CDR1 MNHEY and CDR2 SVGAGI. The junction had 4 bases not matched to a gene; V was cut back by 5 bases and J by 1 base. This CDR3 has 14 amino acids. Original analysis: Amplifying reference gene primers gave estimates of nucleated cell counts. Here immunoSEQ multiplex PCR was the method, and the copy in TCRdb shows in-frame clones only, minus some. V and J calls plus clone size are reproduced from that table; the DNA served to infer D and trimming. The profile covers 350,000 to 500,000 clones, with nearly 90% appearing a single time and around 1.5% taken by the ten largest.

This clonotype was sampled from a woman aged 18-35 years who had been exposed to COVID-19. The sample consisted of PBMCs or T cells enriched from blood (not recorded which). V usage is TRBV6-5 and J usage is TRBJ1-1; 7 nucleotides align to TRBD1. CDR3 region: CASSRQGGNTEAFF. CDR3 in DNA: TGTGCCAGCAGTCGCCAGGGGGGGAACACTGAAGCTTTCTTT.